A selection of T cell receptor beta chains follows, all from one sample in a study of CD8+ T cells in alopecia areata. Clones were read by immunoSEQ multiplex PCR, and TCRdb kept only the in-frame ones, dropping some. The table includes around 150,000 clones, less than 65% detected once. The specimen was CD8+ T cells sorted from blood. The source of these receptors is a human donor in good health. The CDR3 runs from the conserved cysteine through the conserved F or W. D genes are given only for firm matches. For some rows the clone size is stated as once, few or many, or as a class when expanded; others skip it.

D	size	V	J	length	CDR3	DNA
TRBD1	-	TRBV13	TRBJ2-7	15	CASSLGPGQYYEQYF	TGTGCCAGCAGCTTAGGACCGGGACAGTACTACGAGCAGTACTTC
-	-	TRBV27	TRBJ1-2	12	CASSPRGEEYTF	TGTGCCAGCAGTCCCCGGGGGGAGGAATACACCTTC
TRBD1	-	TRBV5-1	TRBJ2-1	15	CASSLKQGLDNEQFF	TGCGCCAGCAGCTTGAAACAGGGGTTAGACAATGAGCAGTTCTTC
TRBD1	-	TRBV20-1	TRBJ2-7	11	CSASSGQGVHF	TGCAGTGCTTCCTCCGGACAGGGGGTACACTTC
-	-	TRBV9	TRBJ2-1	13	CASSRARENEQFF	TGTGCCAGCAGTAGAGCGAGGGAGAATGAGCAGTTCTTC
-	-	TRBV29-1	TRBJ1-1	15	CSVEVRGVGGTEAFF	TGCAGCGTTGAAGTTAGGGGAGTAGGAGGCACTGAAGCTTTCTTT
TRBD1	-	TRBV27	TRBJ2-5	14	CASSLSTGQETQYF	TGTGCCAGCAGTTTATCGACAGGGCAGGAGACCCAGTACTTC
-	-	TRBV28	TRBJ2-3	14	CAVSTGFVTDTQYF	TGTGCCGTCTCAACGGGGTTTGTCACAGATACGCAGTATTTT
-	-	TRBV13	TRBJ2-5	14	CASSPGGLKETQYF	TGTGCCAGCAGCCCCGGCGGGCTAAAGGAGACCCAGTACTTC
-	-	TRBV29-1	TRBJ1-2	11	CSVDSRDGYTF	TGCAGCGTTGACAGCAGGGATGGCTACACCTTC
-	few	TRBV4-1	TRBJ2-2	14	CASSQGWNTGELFF	TGCGCCAGCAGCCAAGGATGGAACACCGGGGAGCTGTTTTTT
TRBD2	once	TRBV4-2	TRBJ2-1	15	CASSQDASGYNEQFF	TGTGCCAGCAGCCAAGATGCTAGCGGGTACAATGAGCAGTTCTTC
TRBD2	-	TRBV29-1	TRBJ2-7	13	CSVGTSGAYEQYF	TGCAGCGTGGGGACTAGCGGGGCCTACGAGCAGTACTTC
TRBD1	-	TRBV5-1	TRBJ2-7	15	CASTLDGTGVAEQYF	TGCGCCAGCACCCTAGATGGGACAGGGGTTGCCGAGCAGTACTTC
-	-	TRBV30	TRBJ1-5	14	CAWSGDKYNQPQHF	TGTGCCTGGAGTGGGGACAAATATAATCAGCCCCAGCATTTT
TRBD1	few	TRBV10-3	TRBJ1-5	15	CAISESDRESQPQHF	TGTGCCATCAGTGAGTCTGACAGGGAATCTCAGCCCCAGCATTTT
-	-	TRBV29-1	TRBJ2-3	13	CSVSGISTDTQYF	TGCAGCGTATCCGGGATATCCACAGATACGCAGTATTTT
-	-	TRBV7-9	TRBJ1-1	15	CASSPRPTVNTEAFF	TGTGCCAGCAGCCCCCGGCCGACAGTGAACACTGAAGCTTTCTTT
TRBD2	once	TRBV9	TRBJ2-1	15	CASSDTSGSRDEQFF	TGTGCCAGCAGCGACACTAGCGGGAGTCGGGATGAGCAGTTCTTC
-	-	TRBV6-5	TRBJ2-7	13	CASSYSESYEQYF	TGTGCCAGCAGTTATAGCGAGAGCTACGAGCAGTACTTC
TRBD1	-	TRBV9	TRBJ2-3	16	CASSAPGQGNADTQYF	TGTGCCAGCAGCGCTCCGGGACAGGGAAACGCAGATACGCAGTATTTT
-	few	TRBV25-1	TRBJ2-7	14	CASNFDGSAYEQYF	TGTGCCAGCAATTTTGACGGTTCAGCCTACGAGCAGTACTTC
-	-	TRBV4-1	TRBJ2-7	14	CASSPTHSGNEQYF	TGCGCCAGCAGCCCCACCCACTCCGGGAACGAGCAGTACTTC
-	-	TRBV2	TRBJ1-5	14	CASRTGQGNQPQHF	TGTGCCAGCAGGACGGGGCAGGGCAATCAGCCCCAGCATTTT
TRBD2	-	TRBV27	TRBJ2-7	17	CASSLSFWGLAGNEQYF	TGTGCCAGCAGTTTATCATTTTGGGGTCTAGCGGGAAACGAGCAGTACTTC
-	-	TRBV29-1	TRBJ1-2	13	CSVPGKQGGGYTF	TGCAGCGTCCCAGGGAAACAGGGAGGAGGCTACACCTTC
-	-	TRBV27	TRBJ2-1	15	CASSLYKGSYNEQFF	TGTGCCAGCAGTTTGTATAAGGGAAGCTACAATGAGCAGTTCTTC
TRBD1	-	TRBV30	TRBJ2-1	14	CAWQDRVNYNEQFF	TGTGCCTGGCAGGACAGGGTGAACTACAATGAGCAGTTCTTC
TRBD2	once	TRBV7-9	TRBJ2-1	17	CASSLAQAGGSYNEQFF	TGTGCCAGCAGCTTAGCCCAAGCGGGAGGCTCCTACAATGAGCAGTTCTTC
TRBD1	few	TRBV7-9	TRBJ2-5	15	CASSSTGSGQETQYF	TGTGCCAGCAGCTCGACAGGGTCGGGGCAAGAGACCCAGTACTTC
-	-	TRBV30	TRBJ1-1	11	CAWSPGAEAFF	TGTGCCTGGAGCCCGGGGGCTGAAGCTTTCTTT
TRBD2	many	TRBV4-1	TRBJ2-5	17	CASSQEVGGTSGRRQYF	TGCGCCAGCAGCCAAGAGGTTGGGGGGACTAGCGGGAGACGGCAGTACTTC
-	once	TRBV14	TRBJ2-1	12	CASNEGLDEQFF	TGTGCCAGCAACGAGGGGTTGGATGAGCAGTTCTTC
-	-	TRBV9	TRBJ1-2	12	CASSAGIYGYTF	TGTGCCAGCAGCGCAGGGATTTATGGCTACACCTTC
-	-	TRBV15	TRBJ2-7	12	CATSRDLYEQYF	TGTGCCACCAGCAGAGATCTTTACGAGCAGTACTTC
-	-	TRBV4-1	TRBJ1-1	15	CASSQDAGIGTEAFF	TGCGCCAGCAGCCAAGACGCAGGGATTGGGACTGAAGCTTTCTTT
-	once	TRBV6-6	TRBJ2-5	14	CASSRGQGAETQYF	TGTGCCAGCAGCCGTGGGCAGGGCGCAGAGACCCAGTACTTC
TRBD2	-	TRBV6-6	TRBJ2-7	16	CASSWVTSGEPYEQYF	TGTGCCAGCAGTTGGGTGACTAGCGGGGAACCTTACGAGCAGTACTTC
-	-	TRBV6-5	TRBJ2-1	14	CASSYSQGQREQFF	TGTGCCAGCAGTTATTCCCAGGGTCAGCGGGAGCAGTTCTTC
-	-	TRBV7-9	TRBJ2-3	14	CASSLSFGGNTQYF	TGTGCCAGCAGCTTATCCTTTGGGGGTAATACGCAGTATTTT
-	-	TRBV9	TRBJ2-7	16	CASSVVDGTSLDEQYF	TGTGCCAGCAGCGTAGTGGATGGGACATCGCTCGACGAGCAGTACTTC
-	-	TRBV2	TRBJ2-1	14	CASTGEADPNEQFF	TGTGCCAGCACCGGGGAAGCGGACCCCAATGAGCAGTTCTTC
-	-	TRBV2	TRBJ2-3	14	CASRDVAMADTQYF	TGTGCCAGCAGAGACGTAGCTATGGCAGATACGCAGTATTTT
-	-	TRBV7-9	TRBJ1-1	16	CASSASARGYLSEAFF	TGTGCCAGCAGCGCCTCCGCACGAGGTTATTTGTCTGAAGCTTTCTTT
-	-	TRBV27	TRBJ2-1	13	CASSADRWNEQFF	TGTGCCAGCAGTGCGGACCGGTGGAATGAGCAGTTCTTC
TRBD1	-	TRBV5-1	TRBJ1-1	14	CASEIQGGGTEAFF	TGCGCCAGCGAAATACAGGGGGGAGGCACTGAAGCTTTCTTT
-	-	TRBV19	TRBJ1-1	12	CASITPNTEAFF	TGTGCCAGTATAACACCTAACACTGAAGCTTTCTTT
-	-	TRBV7-2	TRBJ2-1	11	CASVGHGGQFF	TGTGCCAGCGTGGGGCATGGTGGGCAGTTCTTC
-	-	TRBV4-1	TRBJ2-5	14	CASSQTTGPVTQYF	TGCGCCAGCAGCCAAACCACAGGGCCCGTGACCCAGTACTTC
TRBD2	many	TRBV4-2	TRBJ2-1	15	CASSLGGRPHNEQFF	TGTGCCAGCAGCTTGGGCGGGAGGCCTCACAATGAGCAGTTCTTC
-	-	TRBV29-1	TRBJ2-6	12	CSVLSGANVLTF	TGCAGCGTTCTCTCTGGGGCCAACGTCCTGACTTTC
TRBD2	-	TRBV5-6	TRBJ2-1	15	CASSPFAGGFNEQFF	TGTGCCAGCAGCCCTTTTGCGGGAGGGTTCAATGAGCAGTTCTTC
TRBD2	-	TRBV29-1	TRBJ2-1	14	CSVYRGGNYNEQFF	TGCAGCGTCTACCGGGGGGGCAATTACAATGAGCAGTTCTTC